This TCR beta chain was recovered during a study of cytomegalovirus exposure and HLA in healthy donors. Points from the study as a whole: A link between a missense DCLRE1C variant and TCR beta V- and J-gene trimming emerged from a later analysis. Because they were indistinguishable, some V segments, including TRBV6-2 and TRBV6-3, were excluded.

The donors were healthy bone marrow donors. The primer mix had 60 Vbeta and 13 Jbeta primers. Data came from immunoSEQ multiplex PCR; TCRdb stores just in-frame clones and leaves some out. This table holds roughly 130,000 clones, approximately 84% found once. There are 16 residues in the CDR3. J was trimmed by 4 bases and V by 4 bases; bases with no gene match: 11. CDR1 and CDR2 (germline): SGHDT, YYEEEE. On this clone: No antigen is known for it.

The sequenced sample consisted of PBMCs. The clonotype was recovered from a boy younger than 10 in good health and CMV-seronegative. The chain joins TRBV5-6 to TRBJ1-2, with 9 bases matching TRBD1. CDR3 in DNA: TGTGCCAGCAGCCCGGGACAGGGAAGGTGGTCCTATGGCTACACCTTC. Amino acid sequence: CASSPGQGRWSYGYTF.